This T cell receptor (beta chain) comes out of a study of blood T cell repertoires in COVID-19 (dated by TCRdb to 2018 to 2020). For the wider study: Collaborator samples came from the United States, Italy and Spain and covered acute and convalescent phases of COVID-19. Sample metadata almost always included a de-identified subject ID, COVID-19 status, age in years and sex. Deeply sampled blood TCRbeta repertoires from subjects exposed to, actively infected with, or recovered from COVID-19 were included in the dataset. Where available, HLA class I and class II types were obtained from metadata supplied by the sample provider rather than from assay-based typing. A freely available public database, intended as a resource for researchers studying the immune response to SARS-CoV-2, is where the repertoires were released. Samples were obtained from the ongoing ImmuneRACE study (first 160 participants) and from 1,200 or so subjects provided by 6 global collaborators. The material from the prospective study consisted of cDNA or gDNA derived from T cells, B-cell-depleted T cells, or PBMCs.

To note about this clone: Its cognate antigen has yet to be identified. No qualities accompany the bases; no much larger clone lies one base away.

The paper's findings and limits, for the study overall: Clinical and demographic metadata were provided uncurated, with the amount varying by source and participant.

V is trimmed back by 6 bases and J by 6 bases, and the junction contains 8 bases that no gene match accounts for. For CDR1 and CDR2, the germline V gene (reference sequence) lists DFQATT and SNEGSKA. The CDR3 spans 14 residues, from the cysteine through the phenylalanine. The entry retains the CDR3 DNA only, 42 bases that are in frame from base 1. The immunoSEQ Assay, a bias-controlled multiplex PCR, was used to amplify TCRbeta CDR3 regions from genomic DNA. On the study's bioinformatics: The number of nucleated cells in each sample was estimated from the amplification of reference gene primers within the assay. To quantify the absolute abundance of each unique TCRbeta CDR3 rearrangement, sequence reads were collapsed and filtered. Productive Simpson clonality was computed per sample as the square root of Simpson's diversity index over productive rearrangements. The table was pulled from immuneACCESS by TCRdb, which kept in-frame rearrangements only. Such tables lose some clones; where checked, under half of the loss comes from unresolved V genes, and the rest has no known cause. For V, J and clone size, that table is used; D and trimming come from the DNA. The sample has 200,000 to 250,000 clones on record, approximately 78% of them singletons. Together, the top ten hold approximately 5.2% of the sample.

One collaborating source in Seattle enrolled patients while the patients were actively infected and followed the patients over time throughout the course of disease. Whole blood was collected in K2EDTA tubes by collaborating institutions according to the institutions' own protocols. For TCRbeta analysis, collaborators shipped samples in one of three forms: frozen whole blood, isolated PBMCs, or DNA extracted from either of those sample types. Sequencing was carried out using peripheral blood. The chain is made from TRBV20-1 and TRBJ2-7; the junction holds 13 bases that match TRBD2. This receptor was obtained from a woman in her 70s with COVID-19, enrolled during active disease. DNA sequence: TGCAGTGCCAGTATTAGACTAGCGGGAGGCGAGCAGTACTTC. This encodes CSASIRLAGGEQYF.